This T cell receptor beta chain was sequenced during a study of T cells in Graves' hyperthyroidism and ophthalmopathy (dated by TCRdb to between 2018 and 2021). Broadly, across the study: Peripheral blood samples were taken at the time of initial diagnosis, prior to any treatment. A discovery cohort of roughly 96 patients, roughly 40 with Graves' ophthalmopathy and fewer than 65 with stable Graves' hyperthyroidism, was used to find distinguishing TCR V-J signatures. Whether ophthalmopathy could be predicted prospectively was tested in an independent validation cohort made up of roughly 20 hyperthyroidism patients plus 17 patients who later progressed to ophthalmopathy. The 100 or so discovery patients were randomly divided into training and test sets at a 7:3 ratio. Thyroid tissue and blood T-cell repertoires from more than 5 Graves' hyperthyroidism patients were also compared in the study. After blood sampling, hyperthyroidism patients were treated with methimazole at a starting dose of 30 mg daily, and ophthalmopathy patients were treated with high-dose intravenous methylprednisolone. The paper describes TCR Vbeta CDR3 sequencing of 120 to 150 peripheral blood samples, made up of 40 to 45 ophthalmopathy patients, some 76 hyperthyroidism patients and 17 progressor patients.

General findings and caveats noted by the study authors: In validation, progression to ophthalmopathy was predicted by the model with around 70% sensitivity and 72% to 80% specificity, a median of about 6.8 months before onset. A 13 V-J signature model separated ophthalmopathy from stable hyperthyroidism, with approximately 87% sensitivity and about 81% specificity in cross-validation and 80%/75% in testing. Most expanded thyroid clonotypes (frequency above 0.001) were also found in blood, which suggests that blood repertoires may mirror thyroid immune responses. Sample size was not statistically predetermined, and blinding of investigators to group allocation was not performed.

TCR beta CDR3 regions were amplified from RNA transcripts. For the first round of RT-PCR on the TCR CDR3, the HTBI primer set was used together with the Qiagen OneStep RT-PCR kit. Libraries were constructed in a second round of multiplex PCR, after which size selection and purification were carried out. Sequencing of the libraries was done on an Illumina HiSeq2000 using paired-end 100 bp reads. The authors' pipeline ran thus. SOAPnuke was used to process the raw data, throwing out any read that contained adapters or uncalled bases, had a mean Phred below 15, or lacked an exact constant-primer or identifier match. High-quality paired reads were merged using COPE v1.2.5, and each unique nucleotide sequence was defined as a clonotype. Clonotypes were aligned to IMGT TRBV, TRBD and TRBJ reference segments using MiTCR v1.1. The analysis included only V-J combinations with a frequency above 0.0001, which together covered around 99% of the repertoires. A TCS score was defined as the ratio of F50 (clonal expansion) to E x V (chaos), with BLOSUM62-based TCRdist applied between CDR3 peptides within each V-J. Welch's t-statistics and random forest reduced around 550 V-J features to about 12, which were used in a naive Bayes classifier (R e1071). TCRdb reprocessing: public reads trimmed at Q25 with fastp, clones called with MiXCR, in-frame beta chains kept. Each CDR3 protein gets just one entry, which takes the most common genes and DNA from the rows behind it. Clone size and V and J calls follow TCRdb, not the original study. This sample gives around 600,000 distinct CDR3 sequences in total; about 16% of them show up just once. Roughly 3.3% of the sample goes to the ten largest clones.

Moderately to severely active disease, a Clinical Activity Score of at least 3, a NOSPECS grade of at least 4, and a duration under 3 months were present in ophthalmopathy patients. Any patient with an uncontrolled infection, another autoimmune disease, pregnancy or lactation was excluded. Diagnoses were established on the basis of clinical symptoms, serum thyroxine and TRAb, thyroid ultrasound, and orbital computed tomography. PBMCs were isolated from around 10 ml of fresh peripheral blood by Ficoll-Paque density gradient centrifugation. Total RNA was extracted with Trizol reagent, and quality was checked on an Agilent 2100 Bioanalyzer. The germline V end is reduced by 6 bases and the J end by 8 bases; junction bases left unmatched: 2. For CDR1 and CDR2, the germline V gene lists MNHEY and SVGEGT. The CDR3, from cysteine to phenylalanine, totals 11 residues. Left in the record is the CDR3 DNA by itself, 33 bases read in frame from the first base.

There are a few counts of this clonotype. No cognate antigen has been identified for it. No base quality values were provided; no much bigger clone lies one nucleotide off. The sequence links TRBV6-2 or TRBV6-3 to TRBJ2-3; TRBD1 matches 7 bases in the middle. The sequence came from a woman aged 40 to 55 with Graves' ophthalmopathy. The specimen sequenced was blood. The sequence in DNA is TGTGCCAGCAGAACAGGGGCTACGCAGTATTTT. Its protein product is CASRTGATQYF.